The 22 T cell receptor beta chains reported below all come from one sample, sequenced in a study of CD8 T cells in Susac syndrome. With random hexamers, 0.5 to 1 ug RNA was reverse transcribed. Each CDR3 protein gets one entry after TCRdb re-called the immunoSEQ multiplex PCR reads with MiXCR. The sample yields around 150,000 distinct CDR3 sequences, just under 95% seen once. Sequencing was done on a sample of CD8+ T cells from PBMCs. These receptors were collected from a human donor with Susac syndrome.

The chain is built from TRBV12-3 or TRBV12-4 and TRBJ2-2, with TRBD1 identical over 7 bases. The V and J ends lost 6 bases and 6 bases, in that order; junction bases with no gene match: 4. The CDR3 runs to 13 residues. CDR3 in amino acids: CASSPQGPGELFF. CDR3 in DNA: TGTGCCAGCAGCCCACAGGGGCCCGGGGAGCTGTTTTTT.

This chain connects TRBV6-1 to TRBJ2-1, with D uncertain. Germline CDR1 MNHNS, CDR2 SASEGT. The CDR3 spans 11 residues. Trimming left V 2 bases short and J 10 bases short, with 6 bases between. The CDR3 DNA reads TGTGCCAGCAGTGAAACGGGCGAGCAGTTCTTC. This translates into CASSETGEQFF.

The chain joins TRBV11-2 to TRBJ2-5, with D tentatively TRBD2 (5 bases). Trimming cost V 0 bases and J 0 bases, with 11 bases left between them. CDR1 SGHAT and CDR2 FQNNGV come from the germline V gene. The CDR3 runs to 16 residues. CDR3: CASSLDERTYQETQYF. In DNA, the CDR3 is TGTGCCAGCAGCTTAGATGAGCGGACGTACCAAGAGACCCAGTACTTC.

The chain is built from TRBV7-6 and TRBJ2-1; 8 nucleotides agree with TRBD1. V lost 0 bases, J lost 6 bases, and 7 bases stayed unmatched. Germline CDR1 is SGHVS and CDR2 is FNYEAQ. This CDR3 is 16 amino acids long. The CDR3 sequence: CASSLALGTGGNEQFF. The CDR3 nucleotides are TGTGCCAGCAGCTTAGCGCTTGGAACAGGGGGCAATGAGCAGTTCTTC.

The chain joins TRBV18 to TRBJ2-7; D not certain. Germline-derived CDR1 and CDR2 are KGHSH and LQKENI. Trimming took off 0 bases at V and 5 bases at J, with 11 bases between the two ends. The CDR3 loop spans 14 amino acids. The CDR3 loop is CASSPPHSSDEQYF. CDR3 sequence (DNA): TGTGCCAGCTCACCACCGCACAGTTCGGACGAGCAGTACTTC.

J is TRBJ1-1 and V is TRBV20-1; 7 positions match TRBD1. Germline CDR1 and CDR2: DFQATT and SNEGSKA (reference sequence). CDR3 length: 14 residues. V gave up 0 bases and J gave up 6 bases; unmatched junction bases: 7. CDR3 nucleotides: TGCAGTGCTAGAGAGACAGGGTCATACTCTGAAGCTTTCTTT. Its protein is CSARETGSYSEAFF.

V and J are TRBV20-1 and TRBJ2-7; D might be TRBD1 (5 bases). From germline, CDR1 is DFQATT and CDR2 SNEGSKA (reference sequence). The ends were cut back, 0 bases at V and 2 bases at J, with 8 bases in the middle. The CDR3 is 13 amino acids. In nucleotides, the CDR3 is TGCAGTGCTAGAGATTCGGACACCTACGAGCAGTACTTC. Its protein is CSARDSDTYEQYF.

The rearrangement uses TRBV30 and TRBJ1-1, with D hard to call. Germline loops: CDR1 GTSNPN, CDR2 SVGIG (reference sequence). The CDR3 has 12 amino acids. Trimming cost V 3 bases and J 4 bases, with 9 bases left between them. Here the CDR3 DNA reads TGTGCCTGGAGCGGGGATATCACTGAAGCTTTCTTT. This sequence encodes CAWSGDITEAFF.

The chain recombines TRBV5-1 with TRBJ2-3; 13 bases agree with TRBD2. The CDR3 spans 20 residues. The ends lost 5 bases at V and 4 bases at J; junction bases unmatched: 19. Germline CDR1 is SGHRS and CDR2 is YFSETQ. CDR3: CASSAVPGLAGVSRADTQYF. The CDR3 DNA reads TGCGCCAGCAGTGCCGTACCCGGACTAGCGGGAGTATCTCGTGCAGATACGCAGTATTTT. Together with reference TRBV5-1 and TRBJ2-3, the CDR3 gives the full variable domain: KAGVTQTPRYLIKTRGQQVTLSCSPISGHRSVSWYQQTPGQGLQFLFEYFSETQRNKGNFPGRFSGRQFSNSRSEMNVSTLELGDSALYLCASSAVPGLAGVSRADTQYFGPGTRLTVL.

This chain connects TRBV24-1 to TRBJ2-5, with 8 bases aligning to TRBD2. CDR1 KGHDR and CDR2 SFDVKD come from the germline V gene. J gave up 4 bases and V 7 bases, and 1 base lay outside the gene matches. The CDR3 runs 12 residues. Written as DNA, the CDR3 is TGTGCCACCAGCGGGGGGGGAGAGACCCAGTACTTC. This encodes CATSGGGETQYF.

J is TRBJ2-7 and V is TRBV6-4, with 10 nucleotides matching TRBD2. This CDR3 has 13 amino acids. Germline V lookup: CDR1 MRHNA, CDR2 SNTAGT. The trim removed 10 bases at V and 5 bases at J, leaving 8 bases unmatched. The CDR3 spells CATPGLASDEQYF. CDR3 nucleotide sequence: TGTGCCACCCCGGGACTAGCGAGTGACGAGCAGTACTTC.

V usage is TRBV18 and J usage is TRBJ1-1; 10 nucleotides agree with TRBD1. The CDR3 spans 15 residues. Per germline, CDR1 KGHSH and CDR2 LQKENI. V lost 4 bases to trimming and J lost 7 bases; unmatched junction nucleotides: 9. The CDR3: CASSLRTGGMIEAFF. The CDR3 bases are TGTGCCAGCTCACTCCGGACAGGGGGGATGATTGAAGCTTTCTTT.

J is TRBJ2-5 and V is TRBV7-9; D gene unclear. V shed 5 bases and J shed 5 bases, with 18 bases lying between them. The V gene's germline CDR1 is SEHNR and CDR2 FQNEAQ (reference sequence). This CDR3 comprises 15 residues. Here the CDR3 DNA reads TGTGCCAGCAGCGAAAGGGTCGGGTCCTCGGAGACCCAGTACTTC. It encodes CASSERVGSSETQYF.

The chain links TRBV5-1 to TRBJ2-7; possibly TRBD1 for D (5 bases). The CDR3 consists of 14 residues. CDR1 and CDR2 (germline): SGHRS, YFSETQ. V lost 0 bases and J 5 bases, leaving 12 bases between the germline ends. The CDR3 here is CASSLVGRENEQYF. CDR3 in DNA: TGCGCCAGCAGCTTGGTGGGCAGGGAAAACGAGCAGTACTTC.

The rearrangement links TRBV23-1 to TRBJ1-5; D is ambiguous. TRBV23-1 is treated as an ORF (open reading frame) with a function not yet certain. The CDR3 is made up of 13 amino acids. The V end lost 3 bases, the J end lost 6 bases, and 9 bases lay between the germline ends. The CDR3 bases are TGCGCCAGCAGTCACAGGAGAAGTCAGCCCCAGCATTTT. It codes for CASSHRRSQPQHF.

J is TRBJ2-3 and V is TRBV9; no reliable D call. Germline V gene sequence: CDR1 SGDLS, CDR2 YYNGEE. The CDR3 totals 12 residues. V was pared by 3 bases and J by 2 bases, with 4 bases between. The CDR3 DNA is TGTGCCAGCAGCGAAAACACAGATACGCAGTATTTT. This gives the protein CASSENTDTQYF.

The V gene is TRBV3-1, the J gene TRBJ2-2; 9 bases match TRBD1. The CDR3 loop spans 15 amino acids. Losses at the gene ends were 4 bases for V and 7 bases for J; bases not matched to a gene: 7. From germline, CDR1 is LGHDT and CDR2 YNNKEL (reference sequence). The CDR3 sequence: CASSRRDRVDGELFF. As DNA, the CDR3 is TGTGCCAGCAGCCGCCGGGACAGGGTGGACGGGGAGCTGTTTTTT.

V usage is TRBV12-3 or TRBV12-4 and J usage is TRBJ1-1; 7 bases are a match to TRBD1. V trimming: 4 bases; J trimming: 0 bases; junction bases outside the gene matches: 5. The CDR3 is 15 amino acids. The chain's CDR3 is CASSSWTGLNTEAFF. The CDR3 DNA reads TGTGCCAGCAGTTCCTGGACAGGTTTGAACACTGAAGCTTTCTTT.

The rearrangement joins TRBV9 to TRBJ1-1; no clear D gene. Germline V lookup: CDR1 SGDLS, CDR2 YYNGEE. With 4 bases removed from V and 6 bases from J, the gap between germline ends came to 13 bases. The CDR3 is made up of 13 amino acids. The CDR3 sequence: CASSPRVGPEAFF. In nucleotides, the CDR3 is TGTGCCAGCAGCCCGAGGGTAGGGCCTGAAGCTTTCTTT.

The chain uses TRBV12-3 or TRBV12-4 and TRBJ1-2; D unclear. V gave up 6 bases and J gave up 4 bases, with 15 bases separating them. The CDR3 sequence is 14 residues long. The CDR3 DNA sequence: TGTGCCAGCAGCCTCGTCCGGGCGACCTATGGCTACACCTTC. Translating gives CASSLVRATYGYTF.

The CDR3 sequence is CSAGQGAYGYTF. CDR3 nucleotides: TGCAGCGCGGGACAGGGGGCCTATGGCTACACCTTC. V and J are TRBV29-1 and TRBJ1-2; 12 bases line up with TRBD1. The CDR3 runs to 12 residues. Germline CDR1 reads SQVTM; CDR2 reads ANQGSEA. With V trimmed by 7 bases and J by 4 bases, 1 base remained unmatched.

This clonotype was counted a single time. The J gene is TRBJ1-5, the V gene TRBV4-1; a possible D gene is TRBD1 (6 bases). Between the trimmed V and J ends, which lost 2 bases and 4 bases, there was a span of 18 bases. The CDR3 is 17 amino acids. Germline values: CDR1 MGHRA, CDR2 YSYEKL. The CDR3 bases are TGCGCCAGCAGCCAACAAGAGGGGGTCTCCGGGAATCAGCCCCAGCATTTT. Amino acids: CASSQQEGVSGNQPQHF.